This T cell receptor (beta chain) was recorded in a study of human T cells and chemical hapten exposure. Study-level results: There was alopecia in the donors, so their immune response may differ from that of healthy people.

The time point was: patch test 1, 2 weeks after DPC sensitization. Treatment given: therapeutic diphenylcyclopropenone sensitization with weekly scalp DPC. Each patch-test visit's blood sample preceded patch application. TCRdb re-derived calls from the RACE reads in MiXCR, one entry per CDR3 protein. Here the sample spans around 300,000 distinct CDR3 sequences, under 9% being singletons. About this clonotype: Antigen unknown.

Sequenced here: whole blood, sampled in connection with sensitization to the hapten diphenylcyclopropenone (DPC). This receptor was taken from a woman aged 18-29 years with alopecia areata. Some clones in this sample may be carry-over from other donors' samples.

CDR3 coding DNA: TGTGCCAGCAGCCCCCAGGACTACGCCGGTCCCGGGGAGCTGTTTTTT. This translates into CASSPQDYAGPGELFF. The genes are TRBV7-3 and TRBJ2-2; TRBD2 is a possible D gene (6 bases). V was cut by 5 bases and J by 6 bases, with 19 bases left in between. CDR1 and CDR2 (germline): SGHTA, FQGTGA. This CDR3 spans 16 amino acids.